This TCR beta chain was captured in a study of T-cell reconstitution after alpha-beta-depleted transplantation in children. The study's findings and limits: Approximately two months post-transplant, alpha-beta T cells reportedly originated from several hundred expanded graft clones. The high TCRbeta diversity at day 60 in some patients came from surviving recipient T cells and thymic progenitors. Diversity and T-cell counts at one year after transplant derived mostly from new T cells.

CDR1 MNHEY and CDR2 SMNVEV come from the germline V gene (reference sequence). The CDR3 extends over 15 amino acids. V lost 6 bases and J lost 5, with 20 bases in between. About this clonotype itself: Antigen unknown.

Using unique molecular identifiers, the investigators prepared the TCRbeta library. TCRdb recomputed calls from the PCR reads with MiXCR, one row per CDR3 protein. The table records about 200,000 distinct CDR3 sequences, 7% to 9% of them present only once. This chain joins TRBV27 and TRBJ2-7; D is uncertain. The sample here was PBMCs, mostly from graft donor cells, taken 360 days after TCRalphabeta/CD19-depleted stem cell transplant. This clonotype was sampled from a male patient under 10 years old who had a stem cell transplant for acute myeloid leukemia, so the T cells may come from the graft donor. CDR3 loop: CASRRPGSLVHEQYF. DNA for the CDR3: TGTGCCAGCAGACGACCGGGCTCTTTAGTGCACGAGCAGTACTTC.